Listed here are 19 T cell receptor beta chains from one sample, sequenced in a study of long-term antiretroviral therapy in people with HIV. Survey-level immunoSEQ v3.0 assays were run. Clones were sequenced by immunoSEQ multiplex PCR, and TCRdb holds only the in-frame ones, with some missing. In the table there are 20,000 to 25,000 clones, approximately 93% of which are singletons. The specimen comprised unsorted PBMCs, sampled 7.6 years after starting antiretroviral therapy. The receptors stem from a woman between 40 and 55 years old with HIV.

The chain uses TRBV7-2 and TRBJ2-5, with 8 nucleotides matching TRBD2. The length of the CDR3 is 16 residues. V lost 2 bases, J lost 5 bases, and 10 bases stayed unmatched. CDR1 is SGHTA and CDR2 is FQGNSA in the germline V gene. The DNA of the CDR3 is TGTGCCAGCAGCTTAACTGGCGGGGGGCTCTGGGAGACCCAGTACTTC. Protein: CASSLTGGGLWETQYF. The whole variable domain, remainder taken from reference TRBV7-2 and TRBJ2-5, is GAGVSQSPSNKVTEKGKDVELRCDPISGHTALYWYRQSLGQGLEFLIYFQGNSAPDKSGLPSDRFSAERTGGSVSTLTIQRTQQEDSAVYLCASSLTGGGLWETQYFGPGTRLLVL.

V is TRBV2 and J is TRBJ2-3; the D is unclear. Germline V gene data show CDR1 as SNHLY and CDR2 as FYNNEI. The V end was cut by 5 bases, the J end by 6 bases, with 6 bases between. This CDR3 is built from 11 residues. As DNA, the CDR3 is TGTGCCAGCAGTTCTCTCGATACGCAGTATTTT. Encoded protein: CASSSLDTQYF. Full variable domain (outside the CDR3, taken from reference TRBV2 and TRBJ2-3): EPEVTQTPSHQVTQMGQEVILRCVPISNHLYFYWYRQILGQKVEFLVSFYNNEISEKSEIFDDQFSVERPDGSNFTLKIRSTKLEDSAMYFCASSSLDTQYFGPGTRLTVL.

In its sample, this clone was seen once. The chain recombines TRBV27 with TRBJ1-1; D is unclear. V gave up 3 bases and J gave up 6 bases, with 11 bases separating them. This CDR3 region has 13 residues. The germline V gene encodes CDR1 MNHEY and CDR2 SMNVEV (reference sequence). The CDR3, as DNA: TGTGCCAGCAGTTTTGGGATGGCAGCTGAAGCTTTCTTT. Encoded protein: CASSFGMAAEAFF.

The genes are TRBV6-5 and TRBJ2-7; 7 positions match TRBD1. The length of the CDR3 is 16 residues. Germline CDR1 reads MNHEY; CDR2 reads SVGAGI. Trimming took 2 bases from V and 7 from J; bases not matched to a gene: 14. The DNA of the CDR3 is TGTGCCAGCAGTTACGCCGTGACAGGGACCTCCCTAGAGCAGTACTTC. Translated, it gives CASSYAVTGTSLEQYF.

DNA of the CDR3: TGCGCCAGCAGCTTGGTAGTCCGCGACTCTGGAAACACCATATATTTT. It encodes CASSLVVRDSGNTIYF. This sequence joins TRBV5-1 and TRBJ1-3; D unclear. The V end was cut by 0 bases, the J end by 0 bases, with 10 bases between. Germline CDR1 is SGHRS and CDR2 is YFSETQ. This CDR3 has 16 amino acids.

V gene TRBV4-3 combines with J gene TRBJ1-2; D not certain. This CDR3 spans 16 amino acids. Per germline, CDR1 LGHNA and CDR2 YSLEER. With 4 bases removed from V and 5 bases from J, the gap between germline ends came to 20 bases. CDR3 loop: CASSRKVGGGWYGYTF. The CDR3 DNA follows: TGCGCCAGCAGCCGCAAGGTCGGCGGAGGATGGTATGGCTACACCTTC.

The genes are TRBV6-5 and TRBJ1-1, with no clear D. Trimming shortened V by 8 bases and J by 5 bases, and 9 bases separated the two germline ends. The CDR3 runs to 11 residues. Germline-derived CDR1 and CDR2 are MNHEY and SVGAGI. As DNA, the CDR3 is TGTGCCAGCGCCCGCGGGACTGAAGCTTTCTTT. Translated: CASARGTEAFF.

The chain employs TRBV7-9 and TRBJ2-7; tentative D call: TRBD1 (6 bases). The CDR3 covers 13 residues. Trimming took 5 bases from V and 7 from J, leaving 15 bases between them. Germline lookup yields CDR1 SEHNR and CDR2 FQNEAQ (reference sequence). The CDR3 DNA reads as TGTGCCAGCAGCCCTATACGAACAGGGGAGCAGTACTTC. Translated, it gives CASSPIRTGEQYF. Using reference TRBV7-9 and TRBJ2-7 for the parts outside the CDR3, the full variable domain is DTGVSQNPRHKITKRGQNVTFRCDPISEHNRLYWYRQTLGQGPEFLTYFQNEAQLEKSRLLSDRFSAERPKGSFSTLEIQRTEQGDSAMYLCASSPIRTGEQYFGPGTRLTVT.

V is TRBV12-5 and J is TRBJ2-7; 7 bases align to TRBD1. The trim removed 5 bases at V and 2 bases at J, leaving 6 bases unmatched. This CDR3 has 14 amino acids. Per the germline V gene, CDR1 is LGHNT and CDR2 is FRNRAP. The CDR3 spells CASGPTTGTYEQYF. The CDR3 region has the DNA TGTGCTAGTGGTCCCACGACAGGGACCTACGAGCAGTACTTC.

This chain links TRBV19 with TRBJ2-1, with TRBD2 identical over 9 bases. Germline V gene lookup returns CDR1 LNHDA and CDR2 SQIVND (reference sequence). The CDR3 sequence is 14 residues long. The J segment lost 0 bases and the V segment lost 10 bases, leaving 4 bases of the junction unmatched. CDR3 amino acids: CATTSGPSYNEQFF. The CDR3 nucleotides read TGTGCCACCACTAGCGGGCCCTCCTACAATGAGCAGTTCTTC.

This chain's CDR3 is CASSQGAGVGGYTF. DNA of the CDR3: TGCGCCAGCAGCCAAGGGGCAGGGGTCGGAGGCTACACCTTC. V usage is TRBV4-3 and J usage is TRBJ1-2; D may be TRBD1 (6 bases). Trimming removed 1 base from V and 8 bases from J, with 14 bases in between. Germline loops: CDR1 LGHNA, CDR2 YSLEER. The CDR3 is 14 residues long.

This chain joins TRBV5-1 and TRBJ2-3; 8 positions agree with TRBD1. There are 15 residues in the CDR3. Trimming at V came to 5 bases and at J to 5 bases, leaving 10 bases not matched to a gene. Germline V gene sequence: CDR1 SGHRS, CDR2 YFSETQ. The CDR3 loop is CASRDQGAGEDTQYF. CDR3 DNA: TGCGCCAGCAGAGACCAGGGGGCCGGAGAAGATACGCAGTATTTT.

The rearrangement uses TRBV4-3 and TRBJ2-2, with TRBD1 as a possible D gene (6 bases). Trimming removed 5 bases at V and 3 bases at J, with 13 bases between. The CDR3 contains 15 residues. In germline, CDR1 is LGHNA, CDR2 YSLEER. CDR3 sequence: CASSMGATYTGELFF. In DNA, the CDR3 is TGCGCCAGCAGCATGGGGGCGACTTACACCGGGGAGCTGTTTTTT.

J is TRBJ1-2 and V is TRBV29-1, with 9 bases lining up with TRBD1. The length of the CDR3 is 17 residues. Trimming at V came to 0 bases and at J to 3 bases, leaving 11 bases not matched to a gene. Per germline, CDR1 SQVTM and CDR2 ANQGSEA. The CDR3 reads CSVEDRDREGRYYGYTF. The CDR3 bases are TGCAGCGTTGAAGACCGGGACAGGGAGGGACGGTACTATGGCTACACCTTC.

To note about this clone: One junction end disagrees with the germline gene, perhaps due to a read error. This chain uses TRBV7-7 with TRBJ2-5, with 8 positions matching TRBD1. The CDR3 length is 14 residues. Germline V CDR1 and CDR2: SSHAT, FNYEAQ (reference sequence). As DNA, the CDR3 is TGTGCTAGCAGCCAGGGACAGGTGGAAGAGACCCAGTACTTC. It is translated as CASSQGQVEETQYF.

Written as DNA, the CDR3 is TGTGCCAGCAGTCCCCTACCTTCAACATCAAAGAACACTGAAGCTTTCTTT. Its protein product is CASSPLPSTSKNTEAFF. This sequence joins TRBV27 and TRBJ1-1; D ambiguous. The germline V and J ends were trimmed by 5 bases and 1 base, with 20 bases remaining between them. The CDR3 is 17 residues long. Per germline, CDR1 MNHEY and CDR2 SMNVEV (reference sequence).

The genes are TRBV2 and TRBJ1-2, with TRBD1 identical over 9 bases. This CDR3 region has 15 residues. Germline CDR1 reads SNHLY; CDR2 reads FYNNEI. After removal of 4 bases from V and 4 bases from J, the junction contained 7 bases not matched to a gene. The CDR3 region has the DNA TGTGCCAGCAGTGGGAGACAGGGGGAAGCCTATGGCTACACCTTC. Its protein is CASSGRQGEAYGYTF.

The CDR3 nucleotides read TGCGCCAGCAGCCCCCGCAGGGAGGGGGGGCCTAGCACAGATACGCAGTATTTT. Residues: CASSPRREGGPSTDTQYF. The chain uses TRBV4-1 and TRBJ2-3; D may be TRBD2 (7 bases). Germline-derived CDR1 and CDR2 are MGHRA and YSYEKL. V shed 4 bases and J shed 0 bases, with 20 bases lying between them. This CDR3 region has 18 residues.

The gene calls are TRBV27 and TRBJ1-1; 12 nucleotides align to TRBD1. The germline CDR1 and CDR2 sequences are MNHEY and SMNVEV (reference sequence). V dropped 4 bases and J dropped 5; count of bases not matched to a gene: 5. The CDR3 runs 15 residues. The CDR3 here is CASSSRDRGLTEAFF. The CDR3 DNA is TGTGCCAGCAGTTCCCGGGACAGGGGGCTTACTGAAGCTTTCTTT.